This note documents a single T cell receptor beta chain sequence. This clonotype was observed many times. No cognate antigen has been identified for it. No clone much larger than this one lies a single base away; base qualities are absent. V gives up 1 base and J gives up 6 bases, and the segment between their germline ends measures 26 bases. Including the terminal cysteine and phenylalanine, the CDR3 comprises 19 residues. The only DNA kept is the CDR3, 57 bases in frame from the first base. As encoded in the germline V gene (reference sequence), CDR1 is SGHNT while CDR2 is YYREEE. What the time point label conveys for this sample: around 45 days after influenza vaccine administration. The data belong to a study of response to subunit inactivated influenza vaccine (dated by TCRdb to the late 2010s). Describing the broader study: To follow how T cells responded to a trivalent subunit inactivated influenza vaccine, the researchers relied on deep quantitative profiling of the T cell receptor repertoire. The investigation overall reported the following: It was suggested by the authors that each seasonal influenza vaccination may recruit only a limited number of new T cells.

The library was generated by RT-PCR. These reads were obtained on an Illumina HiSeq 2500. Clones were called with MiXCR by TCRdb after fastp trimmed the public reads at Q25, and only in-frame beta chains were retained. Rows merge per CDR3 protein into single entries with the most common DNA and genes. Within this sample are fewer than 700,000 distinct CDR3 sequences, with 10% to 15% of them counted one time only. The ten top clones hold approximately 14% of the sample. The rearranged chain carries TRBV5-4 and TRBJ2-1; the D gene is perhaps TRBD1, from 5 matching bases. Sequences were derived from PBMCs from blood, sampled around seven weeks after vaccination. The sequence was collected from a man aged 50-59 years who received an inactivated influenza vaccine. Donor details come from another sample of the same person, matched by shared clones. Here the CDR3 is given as CASSLRTGPWTGTGNEQFF. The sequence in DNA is TGTGCCAGCAGCTTGCGTACAGGACCCTGGACCGGAACGGGCAATGAGCAGTTCTTC.